What follows are 7 T cell receptor beta chains derived from one specimen sequenced in a study of T cells in localized non-small cell lung cancer. Clones were sequenced by immunoSEQ multiplex PCR, and TCRdb holds only the in-frame ones, with some missing. The top ten hold roughly 7.5% of the sample, which has 39,000 or so clones, approximately 80% seen once. The material sequenced was PBMCs, taken before any cancer treatment. The receptor source for this set is a man between 40 and 70 years old with stage II lung adenocarcinoma.

This clone has a handful of counts. J is TRBJ1-1 and V is TRBV25-1; D might be TRBD1 (6 bases). Germline V CDR1 and CDR2: MGHDK, SYGVNS. With 6 bases removed from V and 5 bases from J, the gap between germline ends came to 13 bases. This CDR3 region has 13 residues. CDR3 protein: CASRGGALTEAFF. For the CDR3, the DNA is TGTGCCAGCAGAGGGGGGGCACTAACTGAAGCTTTCTTT.

This chain connects TRBV5-4 to TRBJ2-7; D perhaps matches TRBD1 (6 bases). CDR1 and CDR2 from the germline V gene are SGHNT and YYREEE (reference sequence). CDR3 length equals 15 residues. With 1 base removed from V and 2 bases from J, the gap between germline ends came to 13 bases. CDR3: CASSLQKGVAYEQYF. The CDR3 nucleotides read TGTGCCAGCAGCTTGCAGAAGGGGGTGGCCTACGAGCAGTACTTC.

The chain combines TRBV5-5 with TRBJ1-5, with D hard to call. V was shortened by 0 bases and J by 3 bases, with 4 bases between the two germline ends. Germline V gives CDR1 SGHKS, CDR2 YYEKEE (reference sequence). The CDR3 sequence is 13 residues long. The CDR3 loop reads CASSLEPNQPQHF. DNA for the CDR3: TGTGCCAGCAGCTTGGAACCCAATCAGCCCCAGCATTTT. The whole variable domain, filled in from reference TRBV5-5 and TRBJ1-5, reads DAGVTQSPTHLIKTRGQQVTLRCSPISGHKSVSWYQQVLGQGPQFIFQYYEKEERGRGNFPDRFSARQFPNYSSELNVNALLLGDSALYLCASSLEPNQPQHFGDGTRLSIL.

V gene TRBV7-2 combines with J gene TRBJ1-2; 8 bases line up with TRBD1. CDR1 and CDR2 from the germline V gene are SGHTA and FQGNSA. The CDR3 has 18 amino acids. The trim removed 1 base at V and 4 bases at J, leaving 14 bases unmatched. Here the CDR3 reads CASSLVAQGAIGIYGYTF. The CDR3 DNA sequence: TGTGCCAGCAGCTTAGTGGCTCAGGGGGCGATCGGTATCTATGGCTACACCTTC.

This chain connects TRBV12-5 to TRBJ1-5, with D possibly matching TRBD1 (5 bases). V was shortened by 5 bases and J by 0 bases, with 20 bases between the two germline ends. The CDR3 runs 18 residues. Looked up from germline, CDR1 is LGHNT and CDR2 is FRNRAP. CDR3 region: CASGHQRDGEISNQPQHF. The CDR3 bases are TGTGCTAGTGGTCACCAGAGGGACGGAGAAATTAGCAATCAGCCCCAGCATTTT. Supplemented by reference TRBV12-5 and TRBJ1-5, the full variable domain reads DARVTQTPRHKVTEMGQEVTMRCQPILGHNTVFWYRQTMMQGLELLAYFRNRAPLDDSGMPKDRFSAEMPDATLATLKIQPSEPRDSAVYFCASGHQRDGEISNQPQHFGDGTRLSIL.

This chain uses TRBV19 with TRBJ1-5; D is undetermined. V lost 1 base and J 4 bases, leaving 2 bases between the germline ends. Germline values: CDR1 LNHDA, CDR2 SQIVND (reference sequence). The CDR3 extends over 12 amino acids. The CDR3 nucleotides read TGTGCCAGTAGTATAGTAAATCAGCCCCAGCATTTT. Translation: CASSIVNQPQHF.

The chain employs TRBV10-3 and TRBJ2-7; D is unclear. CDR1 is ENHRY, CDR2 SYGVKD, per germline. Trimming shortened V by 0 bases and J by 3 bases, and 9 bases separated the two germline ends. This CDR3 contains 14 residues. DNA for the CDR3: TGTGCCATCAGTGAGTCAGCGACCGACTACGAGCAGTACTTC. Translating gives CAISESATDYEQYF.